This T cell receptor beta chain is from a study of CD8 T cells in ankylosing spondylitis. TCRdb reanalysed the 5' RACE reads using MiXCR and keeps one entry per CDR3 protein. The sample lists 35,000 to 50,000 distinct CDR3 sequences, over 2.5% occurring once. This clonotype came up many times. CDR3 length equals 15 residues. The germline CDR1 and CDR2 sequences are SGDLS and YYNGEE. Deletions cut 5 bases from V and 1 base from J, with 14 bases between. The receptor's source is a male donor with ankylosing spondylitis or in good health (not recorded which). Sequencing was done on a sample of blood, either unsorted or a sorted T cell fraction (not recorded which). V usage is TRBV9 and J usage is TRBJ2-3, with a weak D call TRBD1 (6 bases). CDR3 in DNA: TGTGCCAGCAGGAAAACAGGGTACGGCACAGATACGCAGTATTTT. Translating it yields CASRKTGYGTDTQYF.